This record looks at one T cell receptor (beta chain) sequence and its context. The sample comes from a study of T cells in Graves' hyperthyroidism and ophthalmopathy. Trimming cost V 3 bases and J 2 bases; bases outside gene matches: 4. CDR3 length: 15 amino acids. Germline values: CDR1 SGHDN, CDR2 FVKESK. Reasons for excluding patients were uncontrolled infection, other autoimmune disease, pregnancy or lactation. RNA transcripts provided the source from which TCR beta CDR3 regions were amplified. An initial round of RT-PCR targeting the TCR CDR3 relied on the HTBI primer set. TCRdb ran MiXCR on the multiplex PCR reads and lists one entry per CDR3 protein. The table shows 550,000 to 700,000 distinct CDR3 sequences, with just over 45% occurring only once.

This TCR was recovered from an adult woman with Graves' disease, either hyperthyroidism or ophthalmopathy (not recorded which). The V call is TRBV14, the J call TRBJ2-7, with TRBD2 matching 10 bases. Sequencing used peripheral blood or thyroid tissue (not recorded which). The CDR3 DNA is TGTGCCAGCAGCCAGGCCGGGACTAGCGCCTACGAGCAGTACTTC. This sequence encodes CASSQAGTSAYEQYF.